This is a list of T cell receptor beta chains from one sample in a study of beta chain features in type 1 diabetes. Assay used: immunoSEQ multiplex PCR; TCRdb lists only in-frame clones, some missing. The data show about 150,000 clones, 6.5% to 8.5% seen once. Source material: central memory CD4+ T cells from blood. These receptors originate from a young man with type 1 diabetes. The CDR3 runs from the conserved cysteine through the conserved F or W. D genes are given only for firm matches. Clone size is shown for a subset of rows, as once, few, many or a class of expanded clone.

v_call,clone_size,d_call,j_call,cdr3_nt,cdr3_aa
TRBV27,few,TRBD1,TRBJ1-2,TGTGCCAGCAGGCCGGACAGGGAGGCTAACTATGGCTACACCTTC,CASRPDREANYGYTF
TRBV5-1,few,TRBD1,TRBJ1-1,TGCGCCAGCAGCTTGTCTACAGGGGCGAACACTGAAGCTTTCTTT,CASSLSTGANTEAFF
TRBV28,.,TRBD2,TRBJ2-1,TGTGCCAGCAGGGTCTGGGGCAGGGGGCGAAGCGGGAGGGCCAGGGAGCAGTTCTTC,CASRVWGRGRSGRAREQFF
TRBV28,few,.,TRBJ2-3,TGTGCCAGCAGAGACCATAGGGGTGCCGATACGCAGTATTTT,CASRDHRGADTQYF
TRBV6-5,few,TRBD2,TRBJ2-7,TGTGCCAGCAGTTACGGCCTAGCGGGAGTCTACGAGCAGTACTTC,CASSYGLAGVYEQYF
TRBV2,.,TRBD1,TRBJ1-5,TGTGCCAGCAGCAAGACCCCCAGGGGGCAAAGCAATCAGCCCCAGCATTTT,CASSKTPRGQSNQPQHF
TRBV11-2,.,TRBD2,TRBJ2-5,TGTGCCAGCAGCTCTACAGGACTAGCCCCCACGACCCAGTACTTC,CASSSTGLAPTTQYF
TRBV5-5,.,TRBD2,TRBJ2-3,TGTGCCAGCAGCTATTTAGGACTAGCGACGACAGATACGCAGTATTTT,CASSYLGLATTDTQYF
TRBV7-9,.,.,TRBJ2-5,TGTGCCAGCAGCCTAACTAGGGAAGAGACCCAGTACTTC,CASSLTREETQYF
TRBV5-4,few,TRBD2,TRBJ2-7,TGTGCCAGCAGCTCCCCCGGGACTAGCGGATCCTACGAGCAGTACTTC,CASSSPGTSGSYEQYF
TRBV7-2,few,.,TRBJ1-5,TGTGCCAGCAGCTTAGCCCCACAGGGATGGAGCAATCAGCCCCAGCATTTT,CASSLAPQGWSNQPQHF
TRBV5-6,few,TRBD2,TRBJ2-7,TGTGCCAGCAGCCAACTAGCGGTCTACGAGCAGTACTTC,CASSQLAVYEQYF
TRBV5-1,few,TRBD2,TRBJ2-1,TGCGCCAGCAGCTTGCTCCCCCCCGGGACTAGCCGCAACAATGAGCAGTTCTTC,CASSLLPPGTSRNNEQFF
TRBV15,few,.,TRBJ1-4,TGTGCCACCAGCAAAGGAAAACAGGGAAATGAAAAACTGTTTTTT,CATSKGKQGNEKLFF
TRBV28,.,TRBD1,TRBJ2-1,TGTGCCAGCAGTTCGACTACGGGACAGCCCTACAATGAGCAGTTCTTC,CASSSTTGQPYNEQFF
TRBV4-3,.,TRBD2,TRBJ2-6,TGCGCCAGCAGCCGATCCCTAGTCTCGGGGGGGGTATCTGGGGCCAACGTCCTGACTTTC,CASSRSLVSGGVSGANVLTF
TRBV5-1,.,TRBD1,TRBJ2-2,TGCGCCAGCAGCTTTCGGACAGGGGAGAACACCGGGGAGCTGTTTTTT,CASSFRTGENTGELFF
TRBV30,few,.,TRBJ1-2,TGTGCCTGGAGTTATTCTTTAGTACACCAGGATGGCTACACCTTC,CAWSYSLVHQDGYTF
TRBV5-1,.,TRBD2,TRBJ2-1,TGCGCCAGCAGGGAGGTGGGGACTAGCGGAGATGAGCAGTTCTTC,CASREVGTSGDEQFF
TRBV6-6,.,TRBD1,TRBJ1-1,TGTGCCAGCAGTTACTCGGGACAGGGGGCTTTCTTT,CASSYSGQGAFF
TRBV9,.,.,TRBJ2-7,TGTGCCAGCAGCGTAGAGCCCGGAGCCTACGAGCAGTACTTC,CASSVEPGAYEQYF
TRBV28,few,.,TRBJ1-4,TGTGCCAGCAGTTTCCCAGAGAGAGGAAATGAAAAACTGTTTTTT,CASSFPERGNEKLFF
TRBV11-2,few,.,TRBJ2-6,TGTGCCAGCAGCCGTAACACCTTCTCTGGGGCCAACGTCCTGACTTTC,CASSRNTFSGANVLTF
TRBV10-1,few,.,TRBJ2-2,TGCGCCAGCAGTGATTACCGGGACTTTAACACCGGGGAGCTGTTTTTT,CASSDYRDFNTGELFF
TRBV19,.,TRBD2,TRBJ2-1,TGTGCCAGTAGTATAGCTCCCGCTAGCGGGAACAAAAATGAGCAGTTCTTC,CASSIAPASGNKNEQFF
TRBV10-3,few,.,TRBJ2-5,TGTGCCATCAGTGAGTCCGTCGCGTCCGGGGCCCAGTACTTC,CAISESVASGAQYF
TRBV2,many,.,TRBJ2-1,TGTGCCAGCAGCCTGGCCTCGGGAGCGACTCACAATGAGCAGTTCTTC,CASSLASGATHNEQFF
TRBV7-2,.,.,TRBJ1-5,TGTGCCAGCAGCGTCCAAGTTACTACCAGCAATCAGCCCCAGCATTTT,CASSVQVTTSNQPQHF
TRBV10-3,.,TRBD1,TRBJ2-7,TGTGCCATCAGCGGGACAGGACTTACCTACGAGCAGTACTTC,CAISGTGLTYEQYF
TRBV11-2,.,TRBD2,TRBJ2-2,TGTGCCAGCAGCTTAGTGCGGGGGGAGTTCGGGGAGCTGTTTTTT,CASSLVRGEFGELFF
TRBV6-6,.,TRBD1,TRBJ2-1,TGTGCCAGCACCAGACAGGGCAATGAGCAGTTCTTC,CASTRQGNEQFF
TRBV9,few,.,TRBJ1-1,TGTGCCAGCAGCGTAGCATCTGTGGGCAGGTCCACCACTGAAGCTTTCTTT,CASSVASVGRSTTEAFF
TRBV5-5,.,.,TRBJ1-5,TGTGCCAGCAGCTCCGGTACAGGGACCTACAATCAGCCCCAGCATTTT,CASSSGTGTYNQPQHF
TRBV5-6,few,TRBD1,TRBJ2-7,TGTGCCAGCAGTCGCCGGGACAGGGCCTACGAGCAGTACTTC,CASSRRDRAYEQYF
TRBV2,few,TRBD1,TRBJ1-1,TGTGCCAGCAGGCCAATTGGACAGGGGAACACTGAAGCTTTCTTT,CASRPIGQGNTEAFF
TRBV14,.,.,TRBJ1-6,TGTGCCAGCAGCTCCCATTCGGGGAATTCACCCCTCCACTTT,CASSSHSGNSPLHF
TRBV4-2,few,.,TRBJ2-7,TGTGCCAGCAGCCGCGACGGCGGGTCCTCCTCCTACGAGCAGTACTTC,CASSRDGGSSSYEQYF
TRBV6-5,few,.,TRBJ1-2,TGTGCCGTGGCTTTGGACGGACAGCGGGGCTACACCTTC,CAVALDGQRGYTF
TRBV7-2,once,.,TRBJ2-3,TGTGCCAGCAGCTTCCCAGGCACAGATACGCAGTATTTT,CASSFPGTDTQYF
TRBV2,.,TRBD2,TRBJ2-2,TGTGCCAGCAGCTCTAGCGGGCCGAACACCGGGGAGCTGTTTTTT,CASSSSGPNTGELFF
TRBV30,many,TRBD1,TRBJ2-6,TGTGCCTGGAGTCGGGACAGCTGGGCCAACGTCCTGACTTTC,CAWSRDSWANVLTF
TRBV5-1,.,TRBD1,TRBJ1-1,TGCGCCAGCAGCTTGGATGGACAGGGGTTGGGCACTGAAGCTTTCTTT,CASSLDGQGLGTEAFF
TRBV2,few,TRBD1,TRBJ2-1,TGTGCCAGCACAGGACAGGGTCGGAATGAGCAGTTCTTC,CASTGQGRNEQFF